The T cell receptor beta chain under discussion was sequenced for a study of brain T cells in children with intractable seizures. Profiling relied on immunoSEQ multiplex PCR, and the TCRdb table lists in-frame clones only, not all of them. The table shows tens of thousands of clones, with roughly 89% occurring only once. General study findings and limits: HCMV serostatus was not known, and viral specificity came from CDR3 similarity only. Pre-surgery blood may have been undersampled, hiding some clones.

On this clone: Its matching antigen is unknown.

The V end was cut by 4 bases, the J end by 1 base, with 21 bases between. CDR3 size: 18 residues. The germline V gene has CDR1 MNHNS and CDR2 SASEGT. Only cases whose brain tissue showed the highest T cell transcript signatures were sequenced. Before surgery, patients took at least one anti-epileptic drug. The source was peripheral blood, collected at surgery. The chain is built from TRBV6-1 and TRBJ2-3; weak D call: TRBD1 (6 bases). This receptor was obtained from a girl aged 2-15 years with Rasmussen encephalitis and intractable seizures. The CDR3 DNA reads TGTGCCAGCAGTGTCAACCCGGGACACCTCTGGGGCACAGATACGCAGTATTTT. Translated, it gives CASSVNPGHLWGTDTQYF.